This TCR beta chain is drawn from a study of T cell responses to AZD1222 COVID-19 vaccine. Regarding the study as a whole: After two AZD1222 doses, spike-specific TCR breadth and depth rose versus day 0.

Concerning this clone itself: No antigen is known for it.

TCRdb's table, derived via immunoSEQ multiplex PCR, lists solely in-frame clones and lacks some. The top ten hold about 3.7% of the sample, which has 35,000 to 45,000 clones, around three quarters seen once. CDR1 and CDR2 (germline): SGHTA, FQGNSA. V was clipped by 1 base and J by 4 bases; unmatched bases: 3. The CDR3 length is 14 residues. The chain employs TRBV7-2 and TRBJ1-1; 7 positions agree with TRBD1. The TCR was taken from an adult in good health. The sequenced sample was peripheral blood, obtained on day 0 of AZD1222 vaccination. Here the CDR3 DNA reads TGTGCCAGCAGCTTAGGCAGGGGGGGCACTGAAGCTTTCTTT. This translates into CASSLGRGGTEAFF.